This T cell receptor (beta chain) was identified during a study of cytomegalovirus exposure and HLA in healthy donors. CDR3 size: 17 residues. The germline CDR1 and CDR2 sequences are SGHTS and YDEGEE. The V and J ends lost 5 bases and 7 bases, in that order; junction bases with no gene match: 10. The PCR ran on 60 Vbeta and 13 Jbeta primers. Profiled with immunoSEQ multiplex PCR; TCRdb holds only in-frame clones, not every one. Among 100,000 or so clones listed, 9.5% to 15% were seen once. The source is a man in his forties in good health and CMV-seropositive. The chain couples TRBV5-8 to TRBJ2-1, with 15 bases matching TRBD2. Material: PBMCs. The CDR3 nucleotides are TGTGCCAGCAGATACCTTACCGGGACTAGCGGGAGGAATGAGCAGTTCTTC. It translates to CASRYLTGTSGRNEQFF.